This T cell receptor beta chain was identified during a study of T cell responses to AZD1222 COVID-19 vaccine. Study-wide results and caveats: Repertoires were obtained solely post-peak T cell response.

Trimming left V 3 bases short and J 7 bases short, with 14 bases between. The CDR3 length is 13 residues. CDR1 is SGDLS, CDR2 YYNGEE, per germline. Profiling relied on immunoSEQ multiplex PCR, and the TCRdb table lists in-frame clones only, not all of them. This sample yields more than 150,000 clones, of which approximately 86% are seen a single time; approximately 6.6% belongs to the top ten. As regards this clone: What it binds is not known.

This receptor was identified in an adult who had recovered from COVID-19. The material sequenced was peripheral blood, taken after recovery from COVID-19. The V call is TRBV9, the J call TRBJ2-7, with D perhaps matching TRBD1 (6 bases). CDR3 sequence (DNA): TGTGCCAGCAGCGAAGACAGGTTCGGAGAGCAGTACTTC. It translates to CASSEDRFGEQYF. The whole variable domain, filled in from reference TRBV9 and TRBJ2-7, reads DSGVTQTPKHLITATGQRVTLRCSPRSGDLSVYWYQQSLDQGLQFLIQYYNGEERAKGNILERFSAQQFPDLHSELNLSSLELGDSALYFCASSEDRFGEQYFGPGTRLTVT.